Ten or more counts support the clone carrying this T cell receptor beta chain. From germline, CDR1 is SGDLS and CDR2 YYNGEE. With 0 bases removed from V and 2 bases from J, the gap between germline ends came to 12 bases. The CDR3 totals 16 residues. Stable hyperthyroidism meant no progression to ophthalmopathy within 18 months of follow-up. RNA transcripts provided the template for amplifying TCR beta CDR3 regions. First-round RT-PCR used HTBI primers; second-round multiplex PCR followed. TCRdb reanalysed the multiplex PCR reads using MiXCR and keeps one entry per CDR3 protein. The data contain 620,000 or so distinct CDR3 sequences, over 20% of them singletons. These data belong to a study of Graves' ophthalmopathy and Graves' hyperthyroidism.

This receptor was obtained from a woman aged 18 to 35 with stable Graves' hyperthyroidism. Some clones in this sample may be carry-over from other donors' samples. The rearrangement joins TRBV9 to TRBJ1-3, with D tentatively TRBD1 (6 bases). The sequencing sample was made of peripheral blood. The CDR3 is CASSVDSGGTGNTIYF. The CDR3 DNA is TGTGCCAGCAGCGTAGATTCCGGGGGCACTGGAAACACCATATATTTT.